Listed here are 9 T cell receptor beta chains from one sample, sequenced in a study of identical twins. One entry per CDR3 protein results from TCRdb running MiXCR on the 5' RACE reads. The table lists under 1 million distinct CDR3 sequences, about 12% of them singletons. This sample also belongs to another study, concerning yellow fever vaccine responses in identical twins.

The sample comprised PBMCs. These receptors were collected from a woman aged 18-29 years in good health.

The rearrangement uses TRBV2 and TRBJ2-5; 10 positions match TRBD2. CDR1 and CDR2 (germline): SNHLY, FYNNEI. The CDR3 runs to 18 residues. V trimming: 2 bases; J trimming: 0 bases; junction bases outside the gene matches: 9. The CDR3 is CASSEIAGGTSDQETQYF. As DNA, the CDR3 is TGTGCCAGCAGTGAAATTGCTGGTGGGACTAGCGACCAAGAGACCCAGTACTTC.

This clonotype was seen a few times. The chain combines TRBV12-3 or TRBV12-4 with TRBJ1-4; D is unresolved. The CDR3 contains 15 residues. V lost 4 bases and J 10 bases, leaving 19 bases between the germline ends. The chain's CDR3 is CASSYPDWARGKLFF. CDR3 coding DNA: TGTGCCAGCAGTTACCCCGACTGGGCCCGGGGAAAACTGTTTTTT.

The sample holds many counts of this clonotype. The genes are TRBV5-1 and TRBJ2-1; 8 positions agree with TRBD2. Losses at the gene ends were 2 bases for V and 4 bases for J; bases not matched to a gene: 5. There are 15 residues in the CDR3. The V gene's germline CDR1 is SGHRS and CDR2 YFSETQ. CDR3 sequence: CASSFLLAGYNEQFF. CDR3 DNA: TGCGCCAGCAGCTTTCTGCTAGCGGGTTACAATGAGCAGTTCTTC.

This clonotype turned up a few times. The V gene is TRBV20-1, the J gene TRBJ2-5; a weak D match, TRBD2 (5 bases). V shed 6 bases and J shed 4 bases, with 21 bases lying between them. CDR3 length equals 15 residues. The germline CDR1 and CDR2 sequences are DFQATT and SNEGSKA (reference sequence). The CDR3 sequence: CSAIHPLGGGETQYF. CDR3 nucleotides: TGCAGTGCCATCCATCCCCTCGGCGGAGGAGAGACCCAGTACTTC.

In its sample, this clonotype was seen many times. The gene calls are TRBV20-1 and TRBJ2-3; D is ambiguous. Trimming removed 2 bases at V and 1 base at J, with 10 bases between. The CDR3 extends over 14 amino acids. Germline assignment: CDR1 DFQATT and CDR2 SNEGSKA (reference sequence). The CDR3 sequence is CSARPLTRTDTQYF. The CDR3 DNA reads as TGCAGTGCTAGACCCCTGACTCGCACAGATACGCAGTATTTT.

The chain couples TRBV15 to TRBJ1-2, with 7 bases aligning to TRBD1. Germline CDR1 is LNHNV and CDR2 is YYDKDF (reference sequence). The CDR3 is 14 amino acids. V trimming: 6 bases; J trimming: 7 bases; junction bases outside the gene matches: 11. The CDR3 bases are TGTGCCACCAGTCCAGACAGGGATGTCTCTGGCTACACCTTC. It encodes CATSPDRDVSGYTF.

This clonotype has only a few counts. V gene TRBV6-6 combines with J gene TRBJ2-2; D remains unclear. The CDR3 runs to 11 residues. Germline CDR1 and CDR2: MNHNY and SVGAGI (reference sequence). The V and J ends lost 8 bases and 6 bases respectively, with 7 bases between them. The chain's CDR3 is CASGKAGELFF. CDR3 sequence (DNA): TGTGCCAGCGGGAAAGCCGGGGAGCTGTTTTTT.

The J gene is TRBJ2-5, the V gene TRBV11-2; D gene ambiguous. CDR3 length: 12 residues. The V gene lost 3 bases and the J gene lost 5 bases, with 7 bases spanning the gap. Looked up from germline, CDR1 is SGHAT and CDR2 is FQNNGV. Here the CDR3 DNA reads TGTGCCAGCAGCTTCTATGGGGAGACCCAGTACTTC. This translates into CASSFYGETQYF.

The chain links TRBV5-5 to TRBJ1-5; D gene uncertain. V was clipped by 2 bases and J by 4 bases, with 7 bases between them. The germline CDR1 and CDR2 sequences are SGHKS and YYEKEE (reference sequence). CDR3 length: 13 amino acids. The CDR3 region is CASSFWGNQPQHF. The CDR3 DNA reads TGTGCCAGCAGCTTTTGGGGTAATCAGCCCCAGCATTTT. The whole variable domain, filled in from reference TRBV5-5 and TRBJ1-5, reads DAGVTQSPTHLIKTRGQQVTLRCSPISGHKSVSWYQQVLGQGPQFIFQYYEKEERGRGNFPDRFSARQFPNYSSELNVNALLLGDSALYLCASSFWGNQPQHFGDGTRLSIL.